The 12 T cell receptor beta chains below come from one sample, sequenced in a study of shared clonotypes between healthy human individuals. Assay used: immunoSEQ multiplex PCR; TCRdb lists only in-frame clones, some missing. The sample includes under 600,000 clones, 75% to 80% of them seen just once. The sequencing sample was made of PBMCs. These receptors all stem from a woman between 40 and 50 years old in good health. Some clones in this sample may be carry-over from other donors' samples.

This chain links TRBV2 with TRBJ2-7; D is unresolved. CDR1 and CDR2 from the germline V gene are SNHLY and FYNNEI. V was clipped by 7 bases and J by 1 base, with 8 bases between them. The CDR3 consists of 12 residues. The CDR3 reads CASTPGSYEQYF. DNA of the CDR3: TGTGCCAGCACCCCCGGGTCCTACGAGCAGTACTTC.

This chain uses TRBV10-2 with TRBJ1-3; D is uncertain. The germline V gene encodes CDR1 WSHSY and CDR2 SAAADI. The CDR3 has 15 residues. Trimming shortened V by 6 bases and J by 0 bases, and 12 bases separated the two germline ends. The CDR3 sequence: CASRSGLISGNTIYF. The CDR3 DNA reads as TGCGCCAGCAGAAGCGGACTGATCTCTGGAAACACCATATATTTT.

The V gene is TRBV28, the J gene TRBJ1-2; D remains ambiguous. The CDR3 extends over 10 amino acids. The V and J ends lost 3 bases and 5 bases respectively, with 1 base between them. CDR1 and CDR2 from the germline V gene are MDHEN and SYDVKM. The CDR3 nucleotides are TGTGCCAGCAGTTTTTATGGCTACACCTTC. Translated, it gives CASSFYGYTF.

The chain's CDR3 is CASSPGTRGSQYF. For the CDR3, the DNA is TGTGCCAGCAGCCCCGGGACTAGGGGTTCGCAGTACTTC. The chain has TRBV7-3 and TRBJ2-7; 8 nucleotides match TRBD2. J lost 9 bases, V lost 5 bases, and 9 bases had no gene match. This CDR3 region has 13 residues. Germline loops: CDR1 SGHTA, CDR2 FQGTGA.

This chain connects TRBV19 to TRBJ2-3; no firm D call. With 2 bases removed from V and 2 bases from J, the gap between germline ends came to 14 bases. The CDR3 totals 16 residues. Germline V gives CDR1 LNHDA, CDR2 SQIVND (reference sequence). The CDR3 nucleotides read TGTGCCAGTAGTATATCTGCCGTCCTTTTCACAGATACGCAGTATTTT. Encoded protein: CASSISAVLFTDTQYF. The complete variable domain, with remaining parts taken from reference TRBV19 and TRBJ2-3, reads DGGITQSPKYLFRKEGQNVTLSCEQNLNHDAMYWYRQDPGQGLRLIYYSQIVNDFQKGDIAEGYSVSREKKESFPLTVTSAQKNPTAFYLCASSISAVLFTDTQYFGPGTRLTVL.

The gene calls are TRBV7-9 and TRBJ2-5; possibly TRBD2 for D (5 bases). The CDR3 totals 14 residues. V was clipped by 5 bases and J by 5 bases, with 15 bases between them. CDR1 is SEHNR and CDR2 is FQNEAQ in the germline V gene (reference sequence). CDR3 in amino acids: CASSPEGAWETQYF. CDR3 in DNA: TGTGCCAGCAGCCCCGAGGGCGCGTGGGAGACCCAGTACTTC.

CDR3 sequence: CASSEDRGWTEAFF. CDR3 nucleotides: TGTGCCAGCAGCGAGGACAGGGGATGGACTGAAGCTTTCTTT. The V call is TRBV5-6, the J call TRBJ1-1; TRBD1 aligns across 9 bases. Germline trimming cut 4 bases from V and 5 bases from J; bases unmatched to any gene: 6. Germline assignment: CDR1 SGHDT and CDR2 YYEEEE. This CDR3 has 14 residues.

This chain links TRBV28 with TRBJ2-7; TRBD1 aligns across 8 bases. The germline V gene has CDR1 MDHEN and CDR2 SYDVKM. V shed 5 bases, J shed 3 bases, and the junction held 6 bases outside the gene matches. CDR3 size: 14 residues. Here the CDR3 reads CASSRQGPYYEQYF. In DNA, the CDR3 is TGTGCCAGCAGTCGACAGGGGCCATACTACGAGCAGTACTTC.

CDR3 region: CASSLVRGTSGTSYEQYF. CDR3 DNA: TGTGCCAGCAGCTTGGTTCGGGGGACTAGCGGGACCTCCTACGAGCAGTACTTC. The chain links TRBV5-4 to TRBJ2-7; 13 bases fit TRBD2. There are 18 residues in the CDR3. Germline loops: CDR1 SGHNT, CDR2 YYREEE (reference sequence). Trimming cost V 0 bases and J 0 bases; bases outside gene matches: 6.

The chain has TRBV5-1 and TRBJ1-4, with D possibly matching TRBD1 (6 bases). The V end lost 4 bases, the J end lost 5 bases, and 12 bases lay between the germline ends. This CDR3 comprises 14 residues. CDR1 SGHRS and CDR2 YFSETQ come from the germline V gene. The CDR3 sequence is CASSQGGQNEKLFF. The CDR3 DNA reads TGCGCCAGCAGCCAAGGGGGGCAGAATGAAAAACTGTTTTTT.

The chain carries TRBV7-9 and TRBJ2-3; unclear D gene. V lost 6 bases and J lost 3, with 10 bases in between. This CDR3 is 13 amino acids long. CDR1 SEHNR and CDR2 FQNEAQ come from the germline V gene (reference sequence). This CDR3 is CASRLTPTDTQYF. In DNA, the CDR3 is TGTGCCAGCAGACTAACCCCGACAGATACGCAGTATTTT.

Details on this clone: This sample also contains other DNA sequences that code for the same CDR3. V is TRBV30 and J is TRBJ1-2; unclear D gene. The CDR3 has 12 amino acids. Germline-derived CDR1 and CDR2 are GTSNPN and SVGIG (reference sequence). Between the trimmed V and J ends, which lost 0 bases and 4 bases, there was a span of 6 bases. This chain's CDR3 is CAWSVRSYGYTF. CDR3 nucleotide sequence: TGTGCCTGGAGTGTACGTAGCTATGGCTACACCTTC.